Included here is one T cell receptor beta chain sequence, with context. The source of the sample is a study of blood T cell repertoires in COVID-19. Across the study: COVID-19 samples from acute and convalescent phases originated in the United States, Italy and Spain. PBMCs, B-cell-depleted T cells, or T cells were the source of the cDNA or gDNA that made up the material.

V lost 7 bases and J 4 bases, leaving 8 bases between the germline ends. The germline CDR1 and CDR2 sequences are LGHNT and FRNRAP. The CDR3 spans 12 residues. Original handling: Nucleated cell number was recorded as an estimate derived from reference gene primer amplification. The assay was immunoSEQ multiplex PCR, and TCRdb's table has in-frame clones only and misses some. The DNA was the basis for D and trimming; V, J and clone size are from that table. The repertoire holds 200,000 to 300,000 clones, with approximately 83% as singletons. V is TRBV12-5 and J is TRBJ1-5, with D hard to call. The origin of this receptor is a man in his forties or fifties with acute or convalescent COVID-19. Sequenced material: peripheral blood. The CDR3 nucleotides read TGTGCTAGTGCCCCCCCAAATCAGCCCCAGCATTTT. Its protein product is CASAPPNQPQHF.